This T cell receptor beta chain was retrieved from a study of blood T cell repertoires in COVID-19. The CDR3 has 13 amino acids. The germline gives CDR1 LNHDA, CDR2 SQIVND (reference sequence). Trimming stripped 4 bases from V and 7 bases from J, with 10 bases between. This table comes from immunoSEQ multiplex PCR, and its TCRdb copy is limited to in-frame clones, with some not included. The sample shows 200,000 to 250,000 clones, more than 75% of them seen only once. The sample was peripheral blood. The chain carries TRBV19 and TRBJ1-4; D might be TRBD1 (6 bases). The TCR originated in a woman in her seventies with active or convalescent COVID-19. This chain's CDR3 is CASSKNRAEKLFF. In nucleotides, the CDR3 is TGTGCCAGTAGTAAGAACAGGGCTGAAAAACTGTTTTTT.